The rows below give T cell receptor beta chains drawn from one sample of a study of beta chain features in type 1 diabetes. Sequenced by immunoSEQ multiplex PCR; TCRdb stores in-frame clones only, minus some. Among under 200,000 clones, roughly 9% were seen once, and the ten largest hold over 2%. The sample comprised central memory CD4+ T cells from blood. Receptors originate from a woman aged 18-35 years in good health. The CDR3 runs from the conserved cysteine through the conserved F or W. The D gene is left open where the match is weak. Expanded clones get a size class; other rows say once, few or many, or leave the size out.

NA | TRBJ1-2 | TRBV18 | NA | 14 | TGTGCCAGCTCGCCAGGGGACTGGAACTATGGCTACACCTTC | CASSPGDWNYGYTF
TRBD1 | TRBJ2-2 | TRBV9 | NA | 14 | TGTGCCAGCAGCGTAGTACAGGGGTCCGGGGAGCTGTTTTTT | CASSVVQGSGELFF
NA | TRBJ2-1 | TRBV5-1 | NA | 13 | TGCGCCAGCAGCTTCGAGACTCCCGGCGAGCAGTTCTTC | CASSFETPGEQFF
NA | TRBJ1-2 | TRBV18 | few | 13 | TGTGCCAGCTCACCAAGGGCACAGGAAGGCTACACCTTC | CASSPRAQEGYTF
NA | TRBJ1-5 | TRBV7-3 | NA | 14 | TGTGCCAGCAGCCCTTCGGGTCCAAATCAGCCCCAGCATTTT | CASSPSGPNQPQHF
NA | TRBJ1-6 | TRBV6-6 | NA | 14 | TGTGCCAGCAGTTTGGAGGGGACCGATTCACCCCTCCACTTT | CASSLEGTDSPLHF
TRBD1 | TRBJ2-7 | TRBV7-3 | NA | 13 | TGTGCCAGCAGCCGGGACAGCCACTACGAGCAGTACTTC | CASSRDSHYEQYF
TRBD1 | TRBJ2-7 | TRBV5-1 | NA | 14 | TGCGCCAGCAGCTCCGGACAGGGGGGGAACGAGCAGTACTTC | CASSSGQGGNEQYF
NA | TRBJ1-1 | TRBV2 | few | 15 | TGTGCCAGCAGCCTACAGGGAGTCAGGAACACTGAAGCTTTCTTT | CASSLQGVRNTEAFF
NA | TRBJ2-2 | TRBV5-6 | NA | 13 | TGTGCCAGCAGCTTGACCCCCGAGGGAGAGCTGTTTTTT | CASSLTPEGELFF
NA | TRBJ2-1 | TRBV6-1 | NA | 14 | TGTGCCACCCACGGAGGGAGCTCCTACAATGAGCAGTTCTTC | CATHGGSSYNEQFF
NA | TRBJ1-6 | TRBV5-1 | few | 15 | TGCGCCAGCAGCTTGAGTGAGACAGATAATTCACCCCTCCACTTT | CASSLSETDNSPLHF
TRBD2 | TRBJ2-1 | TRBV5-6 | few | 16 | TGTGCCAGCAGCGGACCGGGACTAGCGGGGGGACTTAAGGGGTTCTTC | CASSGPGLAGGLKGFF